Listed here are 27 T cell receptor beta chains from one sample, sequenced in a study of T cells in Graves' hyperthyroidism and ophthalmopathy. Amplification of TCR beta CDR3 regions used RNA as the template. Using the HTBI primer set, a first-round RT-PCR was run on the TCR CDR3. TCRdb re-called the multiplex PCR reads with MiXCR, one entry per CDR3 protein. The sample carries fewer than 450,000 distinct CDR3 sequences, 17% recorded once. The sequenced sample consisted of blood. Source of these receptors: a woman between 25 and 40 years old with Graves' hyperthyroidism that later progressed to Graves' ophthalmopathy.

This clonotype was counted at least ten times. The CDR3 spells CASSLGQPTDTQYF. The CDR3 coding sequence is TGTGCCAGCAGCTTAGGACAACCTACAGATACGCAGTATTTT. The chain uses TRBV5-6 and TRBJ2-3, with a tentative D call TRBD1 (5 bases). The V end was cut by 2 bases, the J end by 3 bases, with 10 bases between. The CDR3 contains 14 residues. The germline V gene encodes CDR1 SGHDT and CDR2 YYEEEE.

The chain carries TRBV24-1 and TRBJ2-5; the D is unclear. The CDR3 runs to 15 residues. Trimming stripped 3 bases from V and 4 bases from J, with 14 bases between. Germline values: CDR1 KGHDR, CDR2 SFDVKD. This chain's CDR3 is CATSDPDSYIETQYF. The DNA of the CDR3 is TGTGCCACCAGTGATCCCGACTCCTATATAGAGACCCAGTACTTC.

V and J are TRBV2 and TRBJ2-3; 12 nucleotides agree with TRBD2. V shed 11 bases, J shed 4 bases, and the junction held 13 bases outside the gene matches. Looked up from germline, CDR1 is SNHLY and CDR2 is FYNNEI. CDR3 length: 16 residues. The CDR3 sequence: CAGKKTSGSKSDTQYF. The CDR3 nucleotides are TGTGCCGGCAAGAAGACTAGCGGGAGCAAGTCAGATACGCAGTATTTT.

This clonotype was counted a few times. This sequence joins TRBV7-8 and TRBJ2-7; D remains unclear. The ends were cut back, 1 base at V and 0 bases at J, with 10 bases in the middle. CDR1 SGHVS and CDR2 FQNEAQ come from the germline V gene. The CDR3 covers 15 residues. For the CDR3, the DNA is TGTGCCAGCAGCTTAGAGGCGGCAGTCTCCTACGAGCAGTACTTC. Amino acid sequence: CASSLEAAVSYEQYF.

The chain links TRBV9 to TRBJ2-1, with 13 bases lining up with TRBD2. Germline CDR1 reads SGDLS; CDR2 reads YYNGEE. Losses at the gene ends were 0 bases for V and 0 bases for J; bases not matched to a gene: 6. The CDR3 extends over 19 amino acids. CDR3 nucleotides: TGTGCCAGCAGCGTAGGGACTAGCGGGGGCCTGAGCTCCTACAATGAGCAGTTCTTC. Translated, it gives CASSVGTSGGLSSYNEQFF.

Many counts were recorded for this clonotype. The chain recombines TRBV10-3 with TRBJ1-5, with a weak D call TRBD1 (5 bases). The ends were cut back, 9 bases at V and 3 bases at J, with 12 bases in the middle. The CDR3 is made up of 13 amino acids. CDR1 is ENHRY and CDR2 is SYGVKD in the germline V gene. CDR3 DNA sequence: TGTGCCATTTCTGGACACCTCAATCAGCCCCAGCATTTT. Translated, it gives CAISGHLNQPQHF.

Only a few counts were recorded for this clonotype. The CDR3, as DNA: TGCAGTGCCGCCCCTAGCGGGACGAACACCGGGGAGCTGTTTTTT. This translates into CSAAPSGTNTGELFF. V is TRBV20-1 and J is TRBJ2-2; TRBD2 matches 9 bases. V shed 6 bases and J 0 bases; nucleotides not matched to a gene: 5. The CDR3 consists of 15 residues. Germline CDR1 reads DFQATT; CDR2 reads SNEGSKA (reference sequence).

This clonotype was counted ten times or more. J is TRBJ2-6 and V is TRBV20-1; TRBD1 is a possible D gene (6 bases). V lost 3 bases and J 0 bases, leaving 15 bases between the germline ends. The CDR3 is made up of 17 amino acids. CDR1 is DFQATT and CDR2 is SNEGSKA in the germline V gene (reference sequence). The CDR3 protein is CSASKQGGGSGANVLTF. CDR3 bases: TGCAGTGCTAGCAAACAGGGTGGGGGCTCTGGGGCCAACGTCCTGACTTTC.

In this sample, this clonotype turned up a few times. This chain uses TRBV19 with TRBJ2-7; TRBD2 matches 7 bases. The CDR3 consists of 14 residues. The trim removed 6 bases at V and 6 bases at J, leaving 11 bases unmatched. Germline-derived CDR1 and CDR2 are LNHDA and SQIVND (reference sequence). CDR3 sequence reads: CASSLLAGVGEQYF. The CDR3 DNA reads TGTGCCAGTAGCCTTCTGGCGGGAGTGGGCGAGCAGTACTTC.

This clonotype was seen ten or more times. The V call is TRBV2, the J call TRBJ2-5, with 7 positions matching TRBD2. The CDR3 is 14 amino acids. The V segment lost 6 bases and the J segment 4 bases; nucleotides outside the gene matches: 8. Germline CDR1 is SNHLY and CDR2 is FYNNEI. In nucleotides, the CDR3 is TGTGCCAGCAGACCCGGGGAGGGAGGAGAGACCCAGTACTTC. It encodes CASRPGEGGETQYF.

This clonotype was detected ten times or more. The V gene is TRBV2, the J gene TRBJ2-3; 10 bases line up with TRBD2. The CDR3 spans 17 residues. Germline loops: CDR1 SNHLY, CDR2 FYNNEI. With V trimmed by 0 bases and J by 2 bases, 5 bases remained unmatched. This CDR3 is CASSEAGAGGDTDTQYF. In nucleotides, the CDR3 is TGTGCCAGCAGTGAAGCAGGAGCGGGGGGGGACACAGATACGCAGTATTTT.

This clonotype showed up many times. The chain couples TRBV7-9 to TRBJ2-7, with D tentatively TRBD2 (5 bases). Trimming stripped 2 bases from V and 0 bases from J, with 8 bases between. This CDR3 is built from 14 residues. Germline assignment: CDR1 SEHNR and CDR2 FQNEAQ (reference sequence). The CDR3 here is CASSLQDFSYEQYF. The CDR3 DNA follows: TGTGCCAGCAGCTTACAGGACTTCTCCTACGAGCAGTACTTC.

This clonotype was picked up many times. The CDR3 region is CASSDGLEETQYF. The CDR3 DNA reads as TGCGCCAGCAGTGATGGGCTGGAAGAGACCCAGTACTTC. The chain uses TRBV10-1 and TRBJ2-5; D unresolved. The length of the CDR3 is 13 residues. Per the germline V gene, CDR1 is WNHNN and CDR2 is SYGVQD (reference sequence). V shed 3 bases and J shed 3 bases, with 8 bases lying between them.

The chain has TRBV5-1 and TRBJ2-4; weak D call: TRBD1 (5 bases). This CDR3 is built from 18 residues. Per germline, CDR1 SGHRS and CDR2 YFSETQ. V lost 0 bases, J lost 0 bases, and 16 bases lay in between. CDR3 sequence (DNA): TGCGCCAGCAGCTTGGATGCCAGGGCCGAACTAGCCAAAAACATTCAGTACTTC. It is translated as CASSLDARAELAKNIQYF.

This clonotype occurred many times. The CDR3 region is CASSLGTLEAFF. CDR3 bases: TGTGCCAGCAGCCTTGGGACACTTGAAGCTTTCTTT. The chain is built from TRBV7-3 and TRBJ1-1, with D maybe TRBD1 (6 bases). CDR1 SGHTA and CDR2 FQGTGA come from the germline V gene. V was shortened by 5 bases and J by 7 bases, with 11 bases between the two germline ends. This CDR3 is 12 amino acids long.

This clonotype was counted only a few times. The gene calls are TRBV12-3 or TRBV12-4 and TRBJ2-7, with D possibly matching TRBD2 (6 bases). Trimming cost V 4 bases and J 0 bases, with 10 bases left between them. The CDR3 covers 14 residues. This CDR3 reads CASSYSGNSYEQYF. CDR3 nucleotides: TGTGCCAGCAGTTATAGCGGAAACTCCTACGAGCAGTACTTC.

This clonotype was detected many times. V gene TRBV11-1 combines with J gene TRBJ2-1; TRBD1 matches at 7 bases. This CDR3 is built from 13 residues. The V gene's germline CDR1 is SGHAT and CDR2 FQDESV (reference sequence). V lost 5 bases and J lost 6; bases outside the gene matches: 4. The chain's CDR3 is CASSRRGINEQFF. The CDR3 DNA sequence: TGTGCCAGCAGCCGCAGGGGGATCAATGAGCAGTTCTTC.

A note on this clonotype: The junction departs from germline at one end; a sequencing error may be responsible. V usage is TRBV4-1 and J usage is TRBJ2-7, with D possibly TRBD1 on 6 matching bases. CDR1 is MGHRA, CDR2 YSYEKL, per germline. This CDR3 is 14 amino acids long. CDR3: CASSEETGTYEQYF. CDR3 nucleotides: TGCGCCAGCAGCGAAGAAACAGGGACGTACGAGCAGTACTTC.

This clonotype was recorded at least ten times. This chain links TRBV11-3 with TRBJ2-3, with TRBD2 matching 7 bases. CDR3 length: 17 amino acids. V lost 0 bases and J lost 3; bases outside the gene matches: 9. Germline CDR1 and CDR2: SGHNT and YENEEA. The CDR3 DNA is TGTGCCAGCAGCTTAGAGCCCCCGGGACTACCAACAGATACGCAGTATTTT. This codes for CASSLEPPGLPTDTQYF.

This clonotype was observed many times. The gene calls are TRBV28 and TRBJ2-3; no clear D. Germline values: CDR1 MDHEN, CDR2 SYDVKM. V was cut by 6 bases and J by 2 bases, with 6 bases left in between. The CDR3 covers 12 residues. CDR3 DNA sequence: TGTGCCAGCAGCCCTAACACAGATACGCAGTATTTT. Translating gives CASSPNTDTQYF.

This clonotype showed up many times. This chain links TRBV14 with TRBJ2-1; TRBD1 agrees at 7 bases. V shed 2 bases, J shed 9 bases, and the junction held 19 bases outside the gene matches. CDR1 and CDR2 (germline): SGHDN, FVKESK. The CDR3 covers 18 residues. CDR3 loop: CASSQWRRLAGGLSEQFF. In DNA form, the CDR3 reads TGTGCCAGCAGCCAATGGCGACGATTGGCAGGGGGTTTAAGTGAGCAGTTCTTC. Full variable domain (outside the CDR3, taken from reference TRBV14 and TRBJ2-1): EAGVTQFPSHSVIEKGQTVTLRCDPISGHDNLYWYRRVMGKEIKFLLHFVKESKQDESGMPNNRFLAERTGGTYSTLKVQPAELEDSGVYFCASSQWRRLAGGLSEQFFGPGTRLTVL.

The chain links TRBV5-4 to TRBJ2-7; 7 bases match TRBD1. The V segment lost 4 bases and the J segment 0 bases; nucleotides outside the gene matches: 10. The V gene's germline CDR1 is SGHNT and CDR2 YYREEE (reference sequence). This CDR3 is built from 16 residues. CDR3 protein: CASSRPTTGDSYEQYF. CDR3 coding DNA: TGTGCCAGCAGCCGGCCCACCACAGGGGACTCCTACGAGCAGTACTTC.

This clonotype was recorded a few times. CDR3 coding DNA: TGTGCCAGCAGACCAGGGGTCCTAAGCACAGATACGCAGTATTTT. Protein product: CASRPGVLSTDTQYF. V gene TRBV11-2 combines with J gene TRBJ2-3, with D possibly being TRBD1 (6 bases). V was trimmed by 6 bases and J by 0 bases, leaving 13 bases between them. CDR1 SGHAT and CDR2 FQNNGV come from the germline V gene. The CDR3 covers 15 residues.

This clonotype was seen many times. The V and J genes are TRBV19 and TRBJ2-1; D is possibly TRBD2 (6 bases). Germline V gene sequence: CDR1 LNHDA, CDR2 SQIVND (reference sequence). The length of the CDR3 is 15 residues. V was pared by 9 bases and J by 0 bases, with 15 bases between. Here the CDR3 DNA reads TGTGCCAGCAGCCACCGGGGGAGCTCCTACAATGAGCAGTTCTTC. This encodes CASSHRGSSYNEQFF.

A note on this clonotype: Germline is not matched at one junction end, which may reflect a read error. V and J are TRBV27 and TRBJ2-1; TRBD1 might be the D (5 bases). From germline, CDR1 is MNHEY and CDR2 SMNVEV (reference sequence). This CDR3 comprises 15 residues. The CDR3 DNA is TGTGCCAGCAGGCCCTCAGGGTTTTACCACAATGAGCAGATCTTC. It translates to CASRPSGFYHNEQIF.

This clonotype was counted at least ten times. The chain combines TRBV20-1 with TRBJ2-3; 10 nucleotides agree with TRBD1. V trimming: 5 bases; J trimming: 0 bases; junction bases outside the gene matches: 8. This CDR3 contains 16 residues. Germline CDR1 reads DFQATT; CDR2 reads SNEGSKA (reference sequence). DNA of the CDR3: TGCAGTGCTTCCGGGACAGGGGTGTCTAGCACAGATACGCAGTATTTT. This encodes CSASGTGVSSTDTQYF.

The rearrangement links TRBV5-1 to TRBJ2-1; D call uncertain. The CDR3 contains 11 residues. Germline loops: CDR1 SGHRS, CDR2 YFSETQ. V was trimmed by 4 bases and J by 8 bases, leaving 7 bases between them. The DNA for the CDR3 is TGCGCCAGCAGCCCCGGTTATGAGCAGTTCTTC. Its translation is CASSPGYEQFF. Based on the CDR3 plus reference TRBV5-1 and TRBJ2-1, the full variable domain is KAGVTQTPRYLIKTRGQQVTLSCSPISGHRSVSWYQQTPGQGLQFLFEYFSETQRNKGNFPGRFSGRQFSNSRSEMNVSTLELGDSALYLCASSPGYEQFFGPGTRLTVL.